The rows below give T cell receptor beta chains drawn from one sample of a study of T-cell reconstitution after alpha-beta-depleted transplantation in children. TCRdb reprocessed the PCR reads via MiXCR and lists one record per CDR3 protein. The sample contains around 70,000 distinct CDR3 sequences, roughly a tenth of which appear only once. The source material was PBMCs, sampled before TCRalphabeta/CD19-depleted stem cell transplant. These receptors were obtained from a boy aged 5-17 years with acute myeloid leukemia, due to receive a stem cell transplant. The CDR3 runs from the conserved cysteine through the conserved F or W. Each record gives: clone size, D gene, V gene, J gene, CDR3 DNA, CDR3 protein. D genes are given only for firm matches. Clone sizes are shown as once, few, many or a size class.

many	TRBD1	TRBV12-3/TRBV12-4	TRBJ1-2	TGTGCCAGCGACTCCCGGGACAGGGGGCGTTATGGCTACACCTTC	CASDSRDRGRYGYTF
many	TRBD1	TRBV20-1	TRBJ1-6	TGCAGTGCTGACCTGGACAGGGGAAATTCACCCCTCCACTTT	CSADLDRGNSPLHF
many	-	TRBV11-2	TRBJ2-7	TGTGCCAGCAGCTTACGGGCCCTCTACGAGCAGTACTTC	CASSLRALYEQYF
many	TRBD1	TRBV5-1	TRBJ1-4	TGCGCCAGCAGCGCCGACAGGGGGCTGGGAGATGAAAAACTGTTTTTT	CASSADRGLGDEKLFF
many	TRBD2	TRBV12-3/TRBV12-4	TRBJ2-4	TGTGCCAGCAGTTCGCCCCGACTAGCGGCAAACAAAAACATTCAGTACTTC	CASSSPRLAANKNIQYF
many	TRBD1	TRBV6-5	TRBJ1-2	TGTGCCAGCAGTTTCCCACAGGGGGTTAGCTATGGCTACACCTTC	CASSFPQGVSYGYTF
few	-	TRBV4-2	TRBJ2-5	TGTGCCAGCAGCCAAGATCCGACTCGGTGGGAGACCCAGTACTTC	CASSQDPTRWETQYF
many	-	TRBV5-1	TRBJ2-5	TGCGCCAGCAGCCTCACTTACCGGGGGCTTCAAGAGACCCAGTACTTC	CASSLTYRGLQETQYF
many	TRBD2	TRBV6-2/TRBV6-3	TRBJ2-3	TGTGCCAGCAGTCGTAGCGGGAACTCAGATACGCAGTATTTT	CASSRSGNSDTQYF
many	-	TRBV7-8	TRBJ1-5	TGTGCCAGCAGCTCCGGTTACAATCAGCCCCAGCATTTT	CASSSGYNQPQHF